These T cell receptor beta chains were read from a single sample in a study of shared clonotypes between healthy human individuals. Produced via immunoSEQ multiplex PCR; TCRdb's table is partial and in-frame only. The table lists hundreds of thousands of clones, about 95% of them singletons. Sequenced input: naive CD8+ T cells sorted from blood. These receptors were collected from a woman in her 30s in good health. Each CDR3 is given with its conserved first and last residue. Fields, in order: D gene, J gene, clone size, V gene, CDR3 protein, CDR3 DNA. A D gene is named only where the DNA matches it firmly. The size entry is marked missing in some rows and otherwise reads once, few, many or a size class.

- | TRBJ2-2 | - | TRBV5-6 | CASSLNWAPAGELFF | TGTGCCAGCAGCTTAAACTGGGCGCCCGCCGGGGAGCTGTTTTTT
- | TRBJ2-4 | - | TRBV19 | CASSIDGPPGSGKNIQYF | TGTGCCAGTAGTATAGATGGCCCCCCGGGGAGCGGCAAAAACATTCAGTACTTC
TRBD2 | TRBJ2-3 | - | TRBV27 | CASSFGGRAGTQYF | TGTGCCAGCAGTTTTGGCGGGAGGGCGGGCACGCAGTATTTT
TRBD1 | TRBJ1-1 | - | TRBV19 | CASSPPGQDTEAFF | TGTGCCAGTAGTCCCCCGGGACAGGACACTGAAGCTTTCTTT
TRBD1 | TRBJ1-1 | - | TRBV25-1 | CASSVTGGWAEAFF | TGTGCCAGCAGCGTTACAGGGGGCTGGGCTGAAGCTTTCTTT
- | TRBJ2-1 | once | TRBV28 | CASSLAEWRRSYNEQFF | TGTGCCAGCAGTTTGGCTGAGTGGCGGAGGTCCTACAATGAGCAGTTCTTC
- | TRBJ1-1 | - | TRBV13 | CASSSGRGVEAFF | TGTGCCAGCAGCTCGGGAAGGGGTGTAGAAGCTTTCTTT
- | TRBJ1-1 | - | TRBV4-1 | CASSQSGGASKNTEAFF | TGCGCCAGCAGCCAATCGGGGGGTGCGAGTAAAAACACTGAAGCTTTCTTT
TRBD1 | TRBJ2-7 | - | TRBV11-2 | CASSLIMTGGSYEQYF | TGTGCCAGCAGCTTAATAATGACAGGGGGCAGCTACGAGCAGTACTTC
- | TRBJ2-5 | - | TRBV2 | CASSALASQETQYF | TGTGCCAGCAGTGCCTTAGCGAGCCAAGAGACCCAGTACTTC
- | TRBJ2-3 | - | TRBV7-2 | CASSLAGGTDTQYF | TGTGCCAGCAGCTTAGCGGGGGGCACAGATACGCAGTATTTT
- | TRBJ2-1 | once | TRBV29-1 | CSVVGSLGSYNEQFF | TGCAGCGTTGTGGGTAGCCTAGGCTCCTACAATGAGCAGTTCTTC
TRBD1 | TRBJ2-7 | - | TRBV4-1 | CASSQDHQGATYEQYF | TGCGCCAGCAGCCAAGATCATCAGGGGGCGACCTACGAGCAGTACTTC
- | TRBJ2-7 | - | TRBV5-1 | CASSKTSLRGYEQYF | TGCGCCAGCAGCAAGACTAGTTTGAGGGGCTACGAGCAGTACTTC
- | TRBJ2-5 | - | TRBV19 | CASSVGIRGETQYF | TGTGCCAGTAGTGTCGGGATTAGGGGGGAGACCCAGTACTTC
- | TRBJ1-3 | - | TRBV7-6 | CASSQGRSSGNTIYF | TGTGCCAGCAGCCAGGGACGAAGCTCTGGAAACACCATATATTTT
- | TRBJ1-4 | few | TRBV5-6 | CASSSQANEKLFF | TGTGCCAGCAGCTCACAAGCTAATGAAAAACTGTTTTTT
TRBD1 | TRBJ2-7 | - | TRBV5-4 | CASSIRDRGYEQYF | TGTGCCAGCAGCATTCGGGACAGGGGATACGAGCAGTACTTC
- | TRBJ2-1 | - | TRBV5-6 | CASSLSFHNNEQFF | TGTGCCAGCAGCTTGTCTTTTCACAACAATGAGCAGTTCTTC
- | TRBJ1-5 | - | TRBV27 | CASSLSMGQDQPQHF | TGTGCCAGCAGTTTATCGATGGGGCAAGATCAGCCCCAGCATTTT
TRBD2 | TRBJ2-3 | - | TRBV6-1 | CASSARLAGEGDTQYF | TGTGCCAGCAGTGCCCGACTAGCGGGAGAAGGAGATACGCAGTATTTT
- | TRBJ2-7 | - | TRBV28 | CASSGAYEQYF | TGTGCCAGTTCAGGGGCCTACGAGCAGTACTTC
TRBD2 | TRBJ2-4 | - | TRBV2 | CASRAGWLAEVAKNIQYF | TGTGCCAGCAGGGCGGGGTGGCTAGCGGAAGTAGCCAAAAACATTCAGTACTTC
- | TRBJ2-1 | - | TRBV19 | CASRSSWESYNEQFF | TGTGCCAGTAGGTCTAGCTGGGAATCCTACAATGAGCAGTTCTTC
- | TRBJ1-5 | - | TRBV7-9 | CASSLASGGRGNQPQHF | TGTGCCAGCAGCTTAGCTTCAGGAGGTCGGGGGAATCAGCCCCAGCATTTT
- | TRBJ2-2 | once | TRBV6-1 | CASPPGENTGELFF | TGTGCCAGCCCTCCTGGGGAGAACACCGGGGAGCTGTTTTTT
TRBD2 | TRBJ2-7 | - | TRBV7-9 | CASSHLSGKYDEQYF | TGTGCCAGCAGCCACTTAAGCGGGAAGTACGACGAGCAGTACTTC
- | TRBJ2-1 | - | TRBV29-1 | CSVFSGSKGYNEQFF | TGCAGCGTCTTTTCCGGGTCCAAGGGATACAATGAGCAGTTCTTC
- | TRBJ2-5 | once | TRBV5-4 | CASSLAEKETQYF | TGTGCCAGCAGCTTGGCCGAAAAGGAGACCCAGTACTTC
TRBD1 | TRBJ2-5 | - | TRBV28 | CASSPDRVGETQYF | TGTGCCAGCAGTCCCGACAGGGTTGGAGAGACCCAGTACTTC
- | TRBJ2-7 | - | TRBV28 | CASSNLEGASSYEQYF | TGTGCCAGCAGTAACTTAGAGGGCGCCAGCTCCTACGAGCAGTACTTC
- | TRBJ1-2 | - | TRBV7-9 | CASSLFDSYYGYTF | TGTGCCAGCAGCTTATTCGACAGCTACTATGGCTACACCTTC
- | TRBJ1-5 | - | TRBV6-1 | CASSEGPRYSNQPQHF | TGTGCCAGCAGTGAAGGGCCCCGTTATAGCAATCAGCCCCAGCATTTT
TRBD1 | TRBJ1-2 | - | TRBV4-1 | CASSQDQNRGRIDYTF | TGCGCCAGCAGCCAAGATCAGAACAGGGGGCGTATTGACTACACCTTC
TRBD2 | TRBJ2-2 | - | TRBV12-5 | CASGLVVHRTSGTRTNTGELFF | TGTGCTAGTGGTTTGGTCGTTCACCGGACTAGCGGGACCCGTACGAACACCGGGGAGCTGTTTTTT
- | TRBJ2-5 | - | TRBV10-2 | CASSEEGETQYF | TGCGCCAGCAGTGAGGAGGGAGAGACCCAGTACTTC
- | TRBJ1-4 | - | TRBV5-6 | CASSSGATNEKLFF | TGTGCCAGCAGTTCAGGCGCAACTAATGAAAAACTGTTTTTT
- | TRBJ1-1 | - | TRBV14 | CASSQWGMNTEAFF | TGTGCCAGCAGCCAATGGGGCATGAACACTGAAGCTTTCTTT
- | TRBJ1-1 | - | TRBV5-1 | CASSLSDTWGTEAFF | TGCGCCAGCAGCTTGAGTGACACTTGGGGCACTGAAGCTTTCTTT
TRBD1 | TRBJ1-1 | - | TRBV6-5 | CASKGQGNTEAFF | TGTGCCAGCAAAGGACAGGGGAACACTGAAGCTTTCTTT
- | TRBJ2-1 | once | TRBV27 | CASSFRDSAYNEQFF | TGTGCCAGCAGCTTCCGGGACTCCGCATACAATGAGCAGTTCTTC
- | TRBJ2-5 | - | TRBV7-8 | CASSYLVGQLQETQYF | TGTGCCAGCAGCTACCTAGTGGGACAACTCCAAGAGACCCAGTACTTC
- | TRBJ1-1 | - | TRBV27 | CASKVNFVNTEAFF | TGTGCCAGCAAGGTCAATTTTGTGAACACTGAAGCTTTCTTT
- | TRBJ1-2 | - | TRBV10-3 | CATLYISGDGPNYGYTF | TGTGCCACCCTTTATATAAGTGGGGACGGCCCTAACTATGGCTACACCTTC
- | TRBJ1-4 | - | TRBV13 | CASSLGGRAGSWNNEKLFF | TGTGCCAGCAGCTTAGGCGGCAGGGCAGGGTCCTGGAATAATGAAAAACTGTTTTTT